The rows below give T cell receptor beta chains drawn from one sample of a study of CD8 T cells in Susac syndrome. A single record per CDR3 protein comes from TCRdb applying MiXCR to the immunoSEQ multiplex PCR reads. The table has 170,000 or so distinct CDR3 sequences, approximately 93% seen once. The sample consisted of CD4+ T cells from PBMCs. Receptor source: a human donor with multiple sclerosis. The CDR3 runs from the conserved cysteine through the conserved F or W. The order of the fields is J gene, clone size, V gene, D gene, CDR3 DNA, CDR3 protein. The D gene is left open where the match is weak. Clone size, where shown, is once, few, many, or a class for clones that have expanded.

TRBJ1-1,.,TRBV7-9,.,TGTGCCAGCAGCACCAAGAAGGGGCCGTCAGGGAGGGACGCTGAAGCTTTCTTT,CASSTKKGPSGRDAEAFF
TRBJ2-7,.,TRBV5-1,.,TGCGCCAGCAGCTTGCAAGGGCAGAGATACGAGCAGTACTTC,CASSLQGQRYEQYF
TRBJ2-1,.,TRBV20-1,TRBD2,TGCAGTGCTAGAGGCGGGAGGGGATTTGAGCAGTTCTTC,CSARGGRGFEQFF
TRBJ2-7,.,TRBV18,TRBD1,TGTGCCAGCTCCGGGACAGGGGTGTGGAACGAGCAGTACTTC,CASSGTGVWNEQYF
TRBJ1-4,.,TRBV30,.,TGTGCCTGGCGGCGGATTAATGAAAAACTGTTTTTT,CAWRRINEKLFF
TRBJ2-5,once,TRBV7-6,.,TGTGCCAGCAGCTTTCTCAACTCGGTCCAAGAGACCCAGTACTTC,CASSFLNSVQETQYF
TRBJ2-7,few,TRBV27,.,TGTGCCAGCAGTCACCGGTACGAGCAGTACTTC,CASSHRYEQYF
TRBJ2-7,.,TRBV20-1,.,TGCAGTGCTAGAAGGCCCAGTATTAACGAGCAGTACTTC,CSARRPSINEQYF
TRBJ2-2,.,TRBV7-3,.,TGTGCCAGCAGCTTAACAGGGAGCACCGGGGAGCTGTTTTTT,CASSLTGSTGELFF
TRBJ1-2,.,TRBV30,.,TGTGCCTGTGGTTCAGGGGATTATGGCTACACCTTC,CACGSGDYGYTF
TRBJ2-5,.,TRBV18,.,TGTGCCAGCGCCAAAGAGACCCAGTACTTC,CASAKETQYF
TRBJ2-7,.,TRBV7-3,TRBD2,TGTGCCAGCAGCTTAAAAGCGGGGTTTGAGCAGTACTTC,CASSLKAGFEQYF
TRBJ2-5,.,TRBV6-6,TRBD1,TGTGCCAGCGGAACGGTCAGGGGGCTCCAAGAGACCCAGTACTTC,CASGTVRGLQETQYF
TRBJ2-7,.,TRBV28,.,TGTGCCAGCAGTTGGTCTGGGAACGTCTACGAGCAGTACTTC,CASSWSGNVYEQYF
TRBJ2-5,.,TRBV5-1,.,TGCGCCAGCAGCTCACTTCAGGCCACGGTCACAGAGACCCAGTACTTC,CASSSLQATVTETQYF
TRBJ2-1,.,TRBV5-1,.,TGCGCCAGCAGCCCTACGGGTGGAAGGAACAATGAGCAGTTCTTC,CASSPTGGRNNEQFF
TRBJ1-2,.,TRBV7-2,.,TGTGCCAGCAGCTTAGGAGTCCGGGGCTTGGAGAACTATGGCTACACCTTC,CASSLGVRGLENYGYTF
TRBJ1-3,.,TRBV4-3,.,TGCGCCAGCAGCCAAGACCTACCGAGGGGAAACACCATATATTTT,CASSQDLPRGNTIYF
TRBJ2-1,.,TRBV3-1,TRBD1,TGTGCCAGCAGCCAAGGACAGGGGTTTCAGCAGTTCTTC,CASSQGQGFQQFF
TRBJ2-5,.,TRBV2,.,TGTGCCAGCAGTGAGTCGGGGGTCTTCTGGGAGACCCAGTACTTC,CASSESGVFWETQYF
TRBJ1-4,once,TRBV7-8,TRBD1,TGTGCCAGCAGCCCAGGACTGGACAGGGAAATTGAAAAACTGTTTTTT,CASSPGLDREIEKLFF
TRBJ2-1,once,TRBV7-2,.,TGTGCCAGCAGCTTGGTTGGGGGGAGAGACAATGAGCAGTTCTTC,CASSLVGGRDNEQFF
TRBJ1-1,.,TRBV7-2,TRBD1,TGTGCCAGCAGCTCCTCCGGGACAGGGGGCGTCACTGAAGCTTTCTTT,CASSSSGTGGVTEAFF
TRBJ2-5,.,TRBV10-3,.,TGTGCCATCAGTGACAGGGGTTGGGAAGAGACCCAGTACTTC,CAISDRGWEETQYF
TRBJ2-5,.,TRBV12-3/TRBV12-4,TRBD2,TGTGCCAGCAAGCTAGCGGGAGGAGGGGAGACCCAGTACTTC,CASKLAGGGETQYF
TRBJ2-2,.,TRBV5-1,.,TGCGCCAGCAGCTTGGAGGGGGGCGCGTCCGGGGAGCTGTTTTTT,CASSLEGGASGELFF
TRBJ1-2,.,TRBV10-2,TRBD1,TGCGCCAGCAGATCCGGACAGGGCAGAGGCTACACCTTC,CASRSGQGRGYTF
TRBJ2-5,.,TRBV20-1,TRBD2,TGCAGTGCTAGAGGGACTAGGAACCAAGAGACCCAGTACTTC,CSARGTRNQETQYF
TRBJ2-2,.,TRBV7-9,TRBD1,TGTGCCAGCAGCTTAGGAGACAGGGACACCGGGGAGCTGTTTTTT,CASSLGDRDTGELFF
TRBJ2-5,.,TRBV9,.,TGTGCCAGCAGCGTAGGGCTGATGCCGATAAGTCAAGAGACCCAGTACTTC,CASSVGLMPISQETQYF
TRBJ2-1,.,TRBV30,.,TGTGCCTGGATTCGGGGGAATGAGCAGTTCTTC,CAWIRGNEQFF
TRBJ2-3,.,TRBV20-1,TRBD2,TGCAGTGCCCGACTAGCGGGGACAAGCACAGATACGCAGTATTTT,CSARLAGTSTDTQYF